The next 15 T cell receptor beta chains were all read from a single sample in a study of T cells in tuberculosis. Sorting used thawed, overnight-rested PBMC stained with anti-CD3, a viability dye and GMM-loaded CD1B tetramer. CD1B tetramers were loaded with Rhodococcus equi-derived C32 glucose monomycolate. TCRdb's copy holds only in-frame clones and misses some; the assay was immunoSEQ multiplex PCR. Among some 90,000 clones listed, roughly 93% were seen once. The sequencing input was CD1b-GMM tetramer-negative cells sorted from PBMCs. The receptors shown here come from an adult woman with latent tuberculosis.

The chain is built from TRBV7-8 and TRBJ1-1, with 8 bases fitting TRBD1. CDR1 is SGHVS and CDR2 is FQNEAQ in the germline V gene. There are 17 residues in the CDR3. V gave up 3 bases and J gave up 1 base; unmatched junction bases: 10. CDR3: CASSFRGQGARNTEAFF. CDR3 sequence (DNA): TGTGCCAGCAGCTTTAGGGGCCAGGGGGCAAGGAACACTGAAGCTTTCTTT.

The chain recombines TRBV14 with TRBJ2-5, with 9 bases lining up with TRBD1. Per germline, CDR1 SGHDN and CDR2 FVKESK. The CDR3 is 16 amino acids. V trimming: 1 base; J trimming: 0 bases; junction bases outside the gene matches: 3. The CDR3 protein is CASSQGQGEYQETQYF. CDR3 nucleotides: TGTGCCAGCAGCCAAGGACAGGGGGAGTACCAAGAGACCCAGTACTTC.

V gene TRBV9 combines with J gene TRBJ2-3; 7 bases fit TRBD2. Germline V gives CDR1 SGDLS, CDR2 YYNGEE. The trim removed 3 bases at V and 6 bases at J, leaving 13 bases unmatched. This CDR3 region has 16 residues. This chain's CDR3 is CASSADPRGVWDTQYF. CDR3 sequence (DNA): TGTGCCAGCAGCGCAGACCCCCGGGGGGTCTGGGATACGCAGTATTTT.

The rearrangement uses TRBV18 and TRBJ2-5; TRBD2 agrees at 9 bases. The germline CDR1 and CDR2 sequences are KGHSH and LQKENI. Trimming removed 6 bases from V and 0 bases from J; junction bases left unmatched: 11. CDR3 size: 17 residues. As DNA, the CDR3 is TGTGCCAGCTCGACGGATAGCGGGGGACCGTACCAAGAGACCCAGTACTTC. Residues: CASSTDSGGPYQETQYF.

This rearrangement joins TRBV11-2 to TRBJ1-1; 10 bases align to TRBD1. V trimming: 5 bases; J trimming: 1 base; junction bases outside the gene matches: 4. Germline V lookup: CDR1 SGHAT, CDR2 FQNNGV. This CDR3 region has 15 residues. The CDR3: CASSVRDRGNTEAFF. The CDR3 DNA is TGTGCCAGCAGCGTCCGGGACAGGGGGAACACTGAAGCTTTCTTT.

This clone was recorded once. The V call is TRBV7-9, the J call TRBJ2-4, with a tentative D call TRBD2 (5 bases). Per germline, CDR1 SEHNR and CDR2 FQNEAQ (reference sequence). The V gene lost 2 bases and the J gene lost 2 bases, with 16 bases spanning the gap. The CDR3 runs to 17 residues. CDR3 coding DNA: TGTGCCAGCAGCTTACTGGCAGGCCGAGGGTCCAAAAACATTCAGTACTTC. Protein sequence: CASSLLAGRGSKNIQYF.

The rearrangement joins TRBV10-1 to TRBJ2-7, with D perhaps TRBD2 (5 bases). Germline CDR1 reads WNHNN; CDR2 reads SYGVQD (reference sequence). Trimming left V 2 bases short and J 3 bases short, with 5 bases between. CDR3 length: 12 residues. The CDR3 DNA sequence: TGCGCCAGCAGTGAGACTAGCTACGAGCAGTACTTC. This codes for CASSETSYEQYF.

The gene calls are TRBV6-4 and TRBJ2-7, with a possible D match to TRBD2 (5 bases). The germline V and J ends were trimmed by 4 bases and 2 bases, with 12 bases remaining between them. The germline gives CDR1 MRHNA, CDR2 SNTAGT. There are 14 residues in the CDR3. CDR3 protein: CASSAGIRTYEQYF. The CDR3 bases are TGTGCCAGCAGTGCCGGGATTCGAACCTACGAGCAGTACTTC.

The chain combines TRBV13 with TRBJ2-3; TRBD2 is a possible D gene (6 bases). The ends were cut back, 4 bases at V and 5 bases at J, with 13 bases in the middle. The CDR3 runs to 14 residues. The germline V gene has CDR1 PRHDT and CDR2 FYEKMQ (reference sequence). CDR3 nucleotides: TGTGCCAGCAGCTCGGGGGTCACGGGAGATACGCAGTATTTT. Translated, it gives CASSSGVTGDTQYF.

This chain connects TRBV7-6 to TRBJ1-4; no firm D call. Germline V gene lookup returns CDR1 SGHVS and CDR2 FNYEAQ. The CDR3 runs to 14 residues. V dropped 5 bases and J dropped 0 bases, with 7 bases sitting between them. CDR3 sequence: CASSRDATNEKLFF. The CDR3 DNA sequence: TGTGCCAGCAGCAGAGATGCAACTAATGAAAAACTGTTTTTT.

CDR3: CASSSGTGGSPLHF. In DNA, the CDR3 is TGCGCCAGCAGCTCCGGGACAGGGGGTTCACCCCTCCACTTT. The chain is built from TRBV4-1 and TRBJ1-6; 11 bases are a match to TRBD1. The germline gives CDR1 MGHRA, CDR2 YSYEKL. V was clipped by 5 bases and J by 9 bases; unmatched bases: 3. This CDR3 has 14 residues.

This chain uses TRBV29-1 with TRBJ2-1; 7 nucleotides align to TRBD2. CDR3 length equals 13 residues. The J segment lost 4 bases and the V segment lost 3 bases, leaving 3 bases of the junction unmatched. In germline, CDR1 is SQVTM, CDR2 ANQGSEA. This chain's CDR3 is CSVDPSGYNEQFF. The DNA for the CDR3 is TGCAGCGTTGACCCTAGCGGATACAATGAGCAGTTCTTC.

The chain has TRBV4-2 and TRBJ1-5, with D perhaps matching TRBD1 (5 bases). Germline values: CDR1 LGHNA, CDR2 YNFKEQ. This CDR3 spans 15 amino acids. V lost 0 bases and J 7 bases, leaving 13 bases between the germline ends. The CDR3 DNA reads TGTGCCAGCAGCCAAGATAATCTCGGGGGGCAGCCCCAGCATTTT. It specifies CASSQDNLGGQPQHF.

The rearrangement links TRBV7-2 to TRBJ2-1, with TRBD2 as a possible D gene (5 bases). Germline-derived CDR1 and CDR2 are SGHTA and FQGNSA. Trimming removed 1 base at V and 4 bases at J, with 11 bases between. This CDR3 is built from 15 residues. CDR3: CASSLDGSGYNEQFF. CDR3 DNA: TGTGCCAGCAGCTTAGACGGGTCGGGGTACAATGAGCAGTTCTTC. The full variable domain, completed using reference TRBV7-2 and TRBJ2-1, is GAGVSQSPSNKVTEKGKDVELRCDPISGHTALYWYRQSLGQGLEFLIYFQGNSAPDKSGLPSDRFSAERTGGSVSTLTIQRTQQEDSAVYLCASSLDGSGYNEQFFGPGTRLTVL.

V and J are TRBV6-5 and TRBJ1-2; D call uncertain. V was trimmed by 6 bases and J by 7 bases, leaving 12 bases between them. Per the germline V gene, CDR1 is MNHEY and CDR2 is SVGAGI. This CDR3 spans 12 amino acids. The CDR3 region is CASRAHSGGYTF. For the CDR3, the DNA is TGTGCCAGCAGGGCGCACAGTGGTGGCTACACCTTC.